The next 21 T cell receptor beta chains were all read from a single sample in a study of T-cell reconstitution after alpha-beta-depleted transplantation in children (dated by TCRdb to 2016 to 2018). Libraries were built with PCR. Sequencing took place on an Illumina HiSeq 2500. Molecular barcoding was employed in the preparation of TCR libraries, with unique molecular identifiers being used to normalize TCRbeta repertoire quantification. The public reads were quality trimmed at Q25 with fastp and then assembled into clones with MiXCR by TCRdb, keeping productive beta chains. Rows merge per CDR3 protein into single entries with the most common DNA and genes. This sample lists around 580,000 distinct CDR3 sequences; roughly 27% were detected once. The ten largest clones add up to approximately 39% of the sample. Interpreted using the paper, the treatment or condition label stands for: allogeneic hematopoietic cell transplantation with graft depleted of TCRalphabeta T cells and CD19 B cells.

This sample comprised PBMCs, obtained before TCRalphabeta/CD19-depleted stem cell transplant. These receptors were obtained from a boy under three years old with Wiskott-Aldrich syndrome, due to receive a stem cell transplant.

In its sample, this clonotype was seen a few times. At one boundary the junction diverges from the germline segment, which might be a read error. The chain employs TRBV27 and TRBJ2-2; D gene unclear. CDR3 length equals 13 residues. Germline V gene sequence: CDR1 MNHEY, CDR2 SMNVEV (reference sequence). CDR3 in DNA: TGTGCCAGCAGTCTATCAAAGCCCGGGGAGCTGTTTTTT. Translated: CASSLSKPGELFF.

The table lists this clonotype with a few counts. The chain recombines TRBV20-1 with TRBJ1-5; D is uncertain. The germline gives CDR1 DFQATT, CDR2 SNEGSKA (reference sequence). The CDR3 is made up of 15 amino acids. Between the trimmed V and J ends, which lost 1 base and 0 bases, there was a span of 10 bases. The CDR3 nucleotides are TGCAGTGCTAGAGGTGTCACAAATAGCAATCAGCCCCAGCATTTT. Translating gives CSARGVTNSNQPQHF.

The rearrangement joins TRBV5-1 to TRBJ2-1, with D perhaps matching TRBD2 (5 bases). The CDR3 is made up of 14 amino acids. Germline assignment: CDR1 SGHRS and CDR2 YFSETQ. The ends were cut back, 3 bases at V and 2 bases at J, with 9 bases in the middle. The CDR3 region has the DNA TGCGCCAGCAGCTCACTAGGGCCCTACAATGAGCAGTTCTTC. Protein product: CASSSLGPYNEQFF.

This clonotype showed up just a few times. The rearrangement links TRBV7-8 to TRBJ1-5, with TRBD1 matching 9 bases. The germline V gene has CDR1 SGHVS and CDR2 FQNEAQ. The CDR3 totals 16 residues. Losses at the gene ends were 5 bases for V and 5 bases for J; bases not matched to a gene: 10. CDR3 bases: TGTGCCAGCAGCCGCGTGGACAGGGGTTGGGATCAGCCCCAGCATTTT. Translation: CASSRVDRGWDQPQHF.

This clonotype was found a few times. V usage is TRBV5-1 and J usage is TRBJ2-6; TRBD1 might be the D (5 bases). V shed 4 bases and J shed 2 bases, with 10 bases lying between them. Germline CDR1 and CDR2: SGHRS and YFSETQ. CDR3 size: 15 residues. Written as DNA, the CDR3 is TGCGCCAGCAGCGTAGGGGTCCCTGGGGCCAACGTCCTGACTTTC. It specifies CASSVGVPGANVLTF.

The chain couples TRBV20-1 to TRBJ1-1, with D possibly TRBD1 on 6 matching bases. CDR1 is DFQATT, CDR2 SNEGSKA, per germline (reference sequence). The CDR3 sequence is 15 residues long. Trimming cost V 3 bases and J 3 bases, with 17 bases left between them. The chain's CDR3 is CSARWVARGDTEAFF. In DNA form, the CDR3 reads TGCAGTGCTAGGTGGGTGGCCAGGGGTGACACTGAAGCTTTCTTT.

Only a few counts were recorded for this clonotype. The J gene is TRBJ2-1, the V gene TRBV9; D is uncertain. CDR1 and CDR2 from the germline V gene are SGDLS and YYNGEE. The V end was cut by 0 bases, the J end by 4 bases, with 8 bases between. The CDR3 runs 14 residues. The chain's CDR3 is CASSVVTVYNEQFF. The CDR3 bases are TGTGCCAGCAGCGTAGTAACTGTGTACAATGAGCAGTTCTTC. The full variable domain, in which reference TRBV9 and TRBJ2-1 provide the parts outside the CDR3, is DSGVTQTPKHLITATGQRVTLRCSPRSGDLSVYWYQQSLDQGLQFLIQYYNGEERAKGNILERFSAQQFPDLHSELNLSSLELGDSALYFCASSVVTVYNEQFFGPGTRLTVL.

In this sample, this clonotype turned up a few times. The chain uses TRBV9 and TRBJ2-2; 8 bases match TRBD2. The CDR3 runs to 15 residues. Germline V gene lookup returns CDR1 SGDLS and CDR2 YYNGEE. Trimming took 6 bases from V and 2 from J; bases not matched to a gene: 6. Here the CDR3 DNA reads TGTGCCAGCAAAGCGGGAGTACTCAACACCGGGGAGCTGTTTTTT. The encoded protein is CASKAGVLNTGELFF.

The rearrangement links TRBV20-1 to TRBJ2-5; TRBD1 aligns across 7 bases. The CDR3 runs to 15 residues. V lost 0 bases, J lost 5 bases, and 9 bases stayed unmatched. Germline V gene data show CDR1 as DFQATT and CDR2 as SNEGSKA (reference sequence). CDR3 sequence reads: CSARDSGRTGETQYF. Written as DNA, the CDR3 is TGCAGTGCTAGAGATTCTGGTCGGACAGGCGAGACCCAGTACTTC.

The chain carries TRBV15 and TRBJ2-1, with D tentatively TRBD1 (5 bases). The CDR3 is 14 amino acids. In germline, CDR1 is LNHNV, CDR2 YYDKDF (reference sequence). The V end was cut by 5 bases, the J end by 2 bases, with 10 bases between. The CDR3 protein is CATSPPTAYNEQFF. Here the CDR3 DNA reads TGTGCCACCAGCCCCCCGACAGCCTACAATGAGCAGTTCTTC.

This clonotype appeared a few times. In DNA, the CDR3 is TGTGCCACCCGACCGGGACAGCTAAAGGTCACAGATACGCAGTATTTT. Its translation is CATRPGQLKVTDTQYF. The V call is TRBV15, the J call TRBJ2-3; 7 bases match TRBD1. CDR1 and CDR2 from the germline V gene are LNHNV and YYDKDF (reference sequence). CDR3 length equals 16 residues. The V and J ends lost 8 bases and 2 bases, in that order; junction bases with no gene match: 13.

The chain carries TRBV5-1 and TRBJ2-1; D gene unclear. Germline V gene data show CDR1 as SGHRS and CDR2 as YFSETQ. With 1 base removed from V and 0 bases from J, the gap between germline ends came to 8 bases. This CDR3 region has 15 residues. CDR3 loop: CASSLSPFSYNEQFF. The CDR3, as DNA: TGCGCCAGCAGCTTGTCCCCCTTCTCCTACAATGAGCAGTTCTTC.

The genes are TRBV10-3 and TRBJ2-1, with 8 bases identical to TRBD2. The V segment lost 4 bases and the J segment 0 bases; nucleotides outside the gene matches: 2. Germline V gene data show CDR1 as ENHRY and CDR2 as SYGVKD. The CDR3 contains 15 residues. Here the CDR3 reads CAISASGGSYNEQFF. The CDR3 region has the DNA TGTGCCATCAGTGCCAGCGGGGGCTCCTACAATGAGCAGTTCTTC.

This clonotype was seen a handful of times. This chain connects TRBV5-1 to TRBJ2-7; a possible D gene is TRBD1 (5 bases). This CDR3 comprises 14 residues. V lost 0 bases, J lost 5 bases, and 12 bases lay in between. The germline V gene has CDR1 SGHRS and CDR2 YFSETQ. CDR3 DNA: TGCGCCAGCAGCTTGGGGGGCCGGCCGAACGAGCAGTACTTC. It codes for CASSLGGRPNEQYF. The full variable domain, in which reference TRBV5-1 and TRBJ2-7 provide the parts outside the CDR3, is KAGVTQTPRYLIKTRGQQVTLSCSPISGHRSVSWYQQTPGQGLQFLFEYFSETQRNKGNFPGRFSGRQFSNSRSEMNVSTLELGDSALYLCASSLGGRPNEQYFGPGTRLTVT.

A few counts support this clonotype. This chain joins TRBV5-1 and TRBJ2-1, with D perhaps TRBD1 or TRBD2 (5 bases each). Germline lookup yields CDR1 SGHRS and CDR2 YFSETQ. This CDR3 is built from 14 residues. Trimming removed 5 bases from V and 7 bases from J, with 16 bases in between. In DNA, the CDR3 is TGCGCCAGCAGTTTACGGGACGGCGGGAATGAGCAGTTCTTC. Its protein is CASSLRDGGNEQFF.

This chain joins TRBV7-8 and TRBJ2-5; D is ambiguous. Looked up from germline, CDR1 is SGHVS and CDR2 is FQNEAQ. With 8 bases removed from V and 7 bases from J, the gap between germline ends came to 20 bases. The CDR3 loop spans 14 amino acids. The CDR3 DNA reads as TGTGCCAGCCAACCTCTCTCGGAAGTCGGGACCCAGTACTTC. It translates to CASQPLSEVGTQYF.

The chain uses TRBV15 and TRBJ2-5; maybe TRBD2 (6 bases). The V end lost 1 base, the J end lost 4 bases, and 13 bases lay between the germline ends. Germline V gene lookup returns CDR1 LNHNV and CDR2 YYDKDF (reference sequence). This CDR3 contains 15 residues. The CDR3 bases are TGTGCCACCAGCAGAGGTTGGCGGGACGGAGAGACCCAGTACTTC. Its translation is CATSRGWRDGETQYF.

V usage is TRBV12-3 or TRBV12-4 and J usage is TRBJ2-1, with a possible D match to TRBD1 (5 bases). Trimming took off 5 bases at V and 0 bases at J, with 17 bases between the two ends. This CDR3 region has 17 residues. The CDR3 protein is CASSPNVGLSSYNEQFF. Here the CDR3 DNA reads TGTGCCAGCAGTCCAAACGTGGGGCTAAGCTCCTACAATGAGCAGTTCTTC.

The chain recombines TRBV20-1 with TRBJ2-3, with D uncertain. The CDR3 sequence is 12 residues long. Germline V CDR1 and CDR2: DFQATT, SNEGSKA (reference sequence). V shed 6 bases and J shed 4 bases, with 11 bases lying between them. CDR3 amino acids: CSAKAIADTQYF. CDR3 DNA sequence: TGCAGTGCGAAGGCCATTGCAGATACGCAGTATTTT.

This clonotype was recorded a few times. This chain links TRBV12-3 or TRBV12-4 with TRBJ2-1, with D possibly TRBD1 on 5 matching bases. Trimming removed 8 bases from V and 9 bases from J, with 11 bases in between. This CDR3 comprises 11 residues. The CDR3 DNA sequence: TGTGCCAGCCTCTTCAGGGCTGAGCAGTTCTTC. It is translated as CASLFRAEQFF.

The chain recombines TRBV7-3 with TRBJ1-1; TRBD1 matches at 7 bases. CDR1 and CDR2 from the germline V gene are SGHTA and FQGTGA. V trimming: 1 base; J trimming: 1 base; junction bases outside the gene matches: 3. CDR3 length equals 15 residues. The CDR3 spells CASSLMPGGNTEAFF. In DNA, the CDR3 is TGTGCCAGCAGCTTAATGCCAGGGGGGAACACTGAAGCTTTCTTT.